This passage covers 5 T cell receptor beta chains from one sample sequenced in a study of ipilimumab plus nivolumab after autologous stem cell transplantation. Data came from immunoSEQ multiplex PCR; TCRdb stores just in-frame clones and leaves some out. Of around 15,000 clones listed, almost 80% are singletons. The sample was PBMCs, taken in a trial of ipilimumab plus nivolumab as post-transplant consolidation. Source of these receptors: a male donor with diffuse large B-cell lymphoma.

The chain employs TRBV19 and TRBJ1-2; 8 positions agree with TRBD1. CDR3 length: 14 amino acids. CDR1 and CDR2 from the germline V gene are LNHDA and SQIVND (reference sequence). The trim removed 4 bases at V and 4 bases at J, leaving 5 bases unmatched. As DNA, the CDR3 is TGTGCCAGTAGTAAACCAGGGGGCGGCTATGGCTACACCTTC. This sequence encodes CASSKPGGGYGYTF.

This chain links TRBV30 with TRBJ1-1, with unresolved D. V was clipped by 0 bases and J by 8 bases, with 7 bases between them. The CDR3 spans 11 residues. Looked up from germline, CDR1 is GTSNPN and CDR2 is SVGIG (reference sequence). Here the CDR3 reads CAWSVIQEAFF. As DNA, the CDR3 is TGTGCCTGGAGTGTAATACAGGAAGCTTTCTTT.

The genes are TRBV15 and TRBJ2-1, with 8 bases that match TRBD1. With 3 bases clipped from V and 4 bases from J, the junction kept 5 bases outside the gene matches. The germline gives CDR1 LNHNV, CDR2 YYDKDF (reference sequence). This CDR3 contains 15 residues. The CDR3 is CATSRDRAGYNEQFF. The CDR3, as DNA: TGTGCCACCAGCAGGGACAGGGCGGGGTACAATGAGCAGTTCTTC.

The chain joins TRBV9 to TRBJ2-1, with D possibly TRBD2 on 6 matching bases. Germline CDR1 reads SGDLS; CDR2 reads YYNGEE. CDR3 size: 17 residues. V was shortened by 4 bases and J by 0 bases, with 17 bases between the two germline ends. CDR3 DNA sequence: TGTGCCAGCAGCCCTCACCAGCGGGCGAGCTCCTACAATGAGCAGTTCTTC. Encoded protein: CASSPHQRASSYNEQFF.

This clone has only one observation. The V and J genes are TRBV7-9 and TRBJ1-3; 7 positions match TRBD1. The CDR3 has 14 residues. Losses at the gene ends were 5 bases for V and 2 bases for J; bases not matched to a gene: 3. CDR1 and CDR2 (germline): SEHNR, FQNEAQ (reference sequence). In nucleotides, the CDR3 is TGTGCCAGCAGCCAGGGACAGCCTGGAAACACCATATATTTT. Its translation is CASSQGQPGNTIYF.